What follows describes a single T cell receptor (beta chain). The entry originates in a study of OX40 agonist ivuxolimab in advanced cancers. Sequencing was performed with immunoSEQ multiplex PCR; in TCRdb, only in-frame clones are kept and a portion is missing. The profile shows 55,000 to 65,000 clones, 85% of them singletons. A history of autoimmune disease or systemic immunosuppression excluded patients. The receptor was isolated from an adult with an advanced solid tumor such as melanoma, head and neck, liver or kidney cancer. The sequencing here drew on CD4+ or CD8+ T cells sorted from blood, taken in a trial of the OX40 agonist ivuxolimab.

This CDR3 reads CASTSGTVYEQYF. The CDR3 coding sequence is TGTGCCAGCACCTCCGGGACAGTCTACGAGCAGTACTTC. The chain is built from TRBV28 and TRBJ2-7; 7 bases align to TRBD1. CDR1 is MDHEN, CDR2 SYDVKM, per germline. Trimming removed 7 bases from V and 3 bases from J; junction bases left unmatched: 6. This CDR3 spans 13 amino acids.